This T cell receptor beta chain was identified during a study of T cell repertoires in cytomegalovirus infection. Study-level background: Public TCR beta signatures were indicative of both CMV infection and a matching HLA type. Study observations and caveats: Across the ex vivo response, the dominant clonotypes were HLA-C-restricted CMV-specific TCR beta clonotypes. CMV carriers with the relevant HLA were identified by cumulative public TCR beta family frequency.

Turning to this clonotype: Antigen unknown.

TCRdb re-called the reads with MiXCR, one entry per CDR3 protein. This sample yields 630,000 or so distinct CDR3 sequences, of which roughly 26% are seen a single time; roughly 8% belongs to the top ten. Unmatched junction bases numbered 12, after V lost 1 base and J lost 0 bases. Per germline, CDR1 SGHTA and CDR2 FQGNSA. The CDR3 sequence is 20 residues long. The clonotype originates from a human donor in good health (CMV status not recorded). Some clones in this sample may be carry-over from other donors' samples. V is TRBV7-2 and J is TRBJ1-6; the match to TRBD1 covers 7 bases. What was sequenced was CD8+ T cells from PBMCs. The chain's CDR3 is CASSLGETGLISSYNSPLHF. The CDR3, as DNA: TGTGCCAGCAGCTTAGGAGAGACAGGGCTCATAAGCTCCTATAATTCACCCCTCCACTTT. The whole variable domain, filled in from reference TRBV7-2 and TRBJ1-6, reads GAGVSQSPSNKVTEKGKDVELRCDPISGHTALYWYRQSLGQGLEFLIYFQGNSAPDKSGLPSDRFSAERTGGSVSTLTIQRTQQEDSAVYLCASSLGETGLISSYNSPLHFGNGTRLTVT.